This TCR beta chain was captured by sequencing in a study of blood T cell repertoires in COVID-19. On the study more broadly: Acute and convalescent COVID-19 samples came from the United States, Italy and Spain. Sources were T cells, B-cell-depleted T cells, or PBMCs; the material itself was cDNA or gDNA.

Study processing details: Amplification from reference gene primers served as the basis for estimated nucleated cell counts. Some clones are missing from TCRdb's copy, which holds only in-frame ones; the method was immunoSEQ multiplex PCR. V, J and clone size are taken as reported in that table, and D and trimming were inferred from the DNA itself. This sample has fewer than 25,000 clones; 89% occur once, and the top ten carry approximately 19%. Material for sequencing was peripheral blood. The sequence came from a human donor in a cohort sampled during active COVID-19.

This CDR3 is CASSYSDRSGGYTF. The CDR3 coding sequence is TGTGCCAGCAGTTACTCCGACAGGAGTGGTGGCTACACCTTC. V usage is TRBV6-6 and J usage is TRBJ1-2, with D possibly matching TRBD1 (6 bases). V lost 0 bases, J lost 7 bases, and 12 bases lay in between. Germline V lookup: CDR1 MNHNY, CDR2 SVGAGI (reference sequence). This CDR3 comprises 14 residues.